In this sample, the clone carrying this T cell receptor (beta chain) turned up once. The sample originates from a study of OX40 agonist ivuxolimab in advanced cancers. Whole-study context: Participants could have had prior anti-PD-1, anti-PD-L1 or anti-CTLA-4 therapy, and around 43% had some.

Patients were ineligible given autoimmune disease history or systemic immunosuppression. Measured with immunoSEQ multiplex PCR; TCRdb has only the in-frame clones, and not every one. The sample shows tens of thousands of clones, over 80% of them seen only once. The sequence derives from an adult with an advanced solid tumor such as melanoma, head and neck, liver or kidney cancer. Sequencing used CD4+ or CD8+ T cells sorted from blood, obtained in a trial of the OX40 agonist ivuxolimab.

CDR3 sequence: CASSSEPTGGDGYTF. In nucleotides, the CDR3 is TGTGCCAGCAGCTCCGAGCCTACAGGGGGAGATGGCTACACCTTC. The chain is built from TRBV7-9 and TRBJ1-2; 8 nucleotides match TRBD1. After removal of 4 bases from V and 6 bases from J, the junction contained 10 bases not matched to a gene. The germline gives CDR1 SEHNR, CDR2 FQNEAQ (reference sequence). This CDR3 is 15 amino acids long.